The present entry profiles one TCR beta chain with its context. Its antigen remains unidentified. This entry is derived from a study of shared clonotypes between healthy human individuals. Study-wide points: Represented diversity, genetic and exposure-history alike, was limited by few donors. Clonotype sharing across donors was expected to vary with sequencing depth.

Unmatched junction bases numbered 10, after V lost 3 bases and J lost 3 bases. Germline CDR1 is MNHEY and CDR2 is SMNVEV (reference sequence). The CDR3 is made up of 16 amino acids. Data came from immunoSEQ multiplex PCR; TCRdb stores just in-frame clones and leaves some out. The sample contains hundreds of thousands of clones, 75% to 80% of which appear only once. Sequencing was done on a sample of PBMCs. This TCR came from a woman aged 40 to 49 in good health. Some clones in this sample may be carry-over from other donors' samples. The chain couples TRBV27 to TRBJ2-7; TRBD2 aligns across 8 bases. CDR3 DNA sequence: TGTGCCAGCAGTTTGTTAAGCGGGAGTCCCGTCTACGAGCAGTACTTC. Translated, it gives CASSLLSGSPVYEQYF.